This T cell receptor (beta chain) was profiled in a study of blood T cell repertoires in COVID-19. Study overall: Researchers got acute and convalescent COVID-19 samples from the United States, Italy and Spain.

This clone has a handful of counts. Cohort assignment relied on participant-reported clinical history. Donors in Cohort 3 counted as recovered after two negative PCRs, clearance, or symptom resolution. This CDR3 comprises 13 residues. V was clipped by 3 bases and J by 8 bases; unmatched bases: 3. Authors' methods: Estimates of nucleated cell counts were drawn from the amplification of reference gene primers. Sequenced by immunoSEQ multiplex PCR; TCRdb stores in-frame clones only, minus some. That table supplies the V and J calls and clone size; D and trimming were determined from the DNA. There are about 150,000 clones in the sample; around 83% occur only once, and over 9% lies in the top ten.

The chain is built from TRBV12-3 or TRBV12-4 and TRBJ1-2, with 10 nucleotides matching TRBD1. The sample was PBMCs or T cells enriched from blood (not recorded which). This clonotype originated in a man in his forties or fifties who had recovered from COVID-19. The CDR3 nucleotides are TGTGCCAGCAGTTTCGGACAGGGGGACGGCTACACCTTC. This translates into CASSFGQGDGYTF.